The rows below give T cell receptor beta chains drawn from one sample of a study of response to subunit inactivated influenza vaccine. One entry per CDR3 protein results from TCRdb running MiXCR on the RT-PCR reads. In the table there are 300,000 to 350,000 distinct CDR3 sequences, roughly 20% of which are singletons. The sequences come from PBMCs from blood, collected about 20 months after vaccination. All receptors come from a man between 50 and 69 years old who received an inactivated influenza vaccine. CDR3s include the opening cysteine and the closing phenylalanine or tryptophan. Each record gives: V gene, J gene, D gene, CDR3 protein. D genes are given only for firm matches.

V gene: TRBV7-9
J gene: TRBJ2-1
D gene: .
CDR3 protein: CASSLSAGPYNEQFF

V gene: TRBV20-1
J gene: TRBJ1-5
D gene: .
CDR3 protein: CSALPWDNQPQHF

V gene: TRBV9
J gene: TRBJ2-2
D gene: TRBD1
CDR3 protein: CASSAGQGRMTGELFF

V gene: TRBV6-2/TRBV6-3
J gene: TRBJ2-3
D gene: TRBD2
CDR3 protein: CASKTPGLAGHTQYF

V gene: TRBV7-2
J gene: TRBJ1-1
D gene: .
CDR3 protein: CASSQALEAFF

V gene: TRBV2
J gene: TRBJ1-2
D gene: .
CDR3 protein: CASRITNYGYTF

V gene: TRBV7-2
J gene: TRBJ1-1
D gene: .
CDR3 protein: CASSYTRTAEAFF

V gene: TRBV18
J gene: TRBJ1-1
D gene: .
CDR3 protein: CASSPVMKGNTEAFF

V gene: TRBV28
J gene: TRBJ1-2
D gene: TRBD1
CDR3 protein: CASSSTGVENYGYTF

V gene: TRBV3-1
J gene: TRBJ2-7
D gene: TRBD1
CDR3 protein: CASSPRQRQGYDEQYF

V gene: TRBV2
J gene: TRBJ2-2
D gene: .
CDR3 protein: CASSETESNTGELFF

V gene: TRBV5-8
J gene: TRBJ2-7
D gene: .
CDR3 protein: CASSLVGADYEQYF

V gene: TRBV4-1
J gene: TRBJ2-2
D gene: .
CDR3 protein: CASSQTTTGELFF

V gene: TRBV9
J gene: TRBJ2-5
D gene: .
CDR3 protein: CASSLSSVQETQYF

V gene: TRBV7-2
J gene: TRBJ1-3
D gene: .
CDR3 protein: CASSLDFSGNTIYF

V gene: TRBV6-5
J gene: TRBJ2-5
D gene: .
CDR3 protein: CASREGETQYF

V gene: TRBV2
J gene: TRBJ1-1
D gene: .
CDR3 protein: CASIRTNTEAFF

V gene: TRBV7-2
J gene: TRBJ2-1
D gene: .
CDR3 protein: CASSLDGSYNEQFF

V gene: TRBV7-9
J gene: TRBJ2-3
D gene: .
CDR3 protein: CASSPRGPDTQYF

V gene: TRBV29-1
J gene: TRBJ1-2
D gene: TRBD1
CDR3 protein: CSAGTGRYGYTF

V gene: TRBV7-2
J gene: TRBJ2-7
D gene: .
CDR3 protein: CASSLVGGGAYEQYF

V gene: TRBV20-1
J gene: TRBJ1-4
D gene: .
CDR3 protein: CSARSRRISEKLFF

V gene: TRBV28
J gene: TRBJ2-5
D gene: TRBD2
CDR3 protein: CASSLLAGVGTQYF

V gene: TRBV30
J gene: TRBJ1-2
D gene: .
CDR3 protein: CAWSPASYGYTF

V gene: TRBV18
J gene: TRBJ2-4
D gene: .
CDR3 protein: CASSPRVSTKNIQYF

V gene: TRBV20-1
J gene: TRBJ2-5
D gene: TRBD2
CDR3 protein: CSATSSGGIGETQYF

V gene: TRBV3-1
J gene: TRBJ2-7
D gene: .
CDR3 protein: CASSHDYEQYF

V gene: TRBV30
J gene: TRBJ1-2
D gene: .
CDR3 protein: CAWSVPGYGYTF

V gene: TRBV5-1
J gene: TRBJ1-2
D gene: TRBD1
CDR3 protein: CASSMGQGERGYTF

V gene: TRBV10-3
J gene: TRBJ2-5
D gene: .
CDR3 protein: CAISDGKLTPGTQYF

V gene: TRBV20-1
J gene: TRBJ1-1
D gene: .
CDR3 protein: CSASPGSIDTEAFF

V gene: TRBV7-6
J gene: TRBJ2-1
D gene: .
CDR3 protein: CASSPGQEGEVKGEQFF

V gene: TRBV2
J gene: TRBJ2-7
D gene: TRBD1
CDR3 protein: CATGTGVSGEQYF

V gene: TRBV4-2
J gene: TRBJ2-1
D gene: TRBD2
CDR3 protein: CASSPGLEPYNEQFF

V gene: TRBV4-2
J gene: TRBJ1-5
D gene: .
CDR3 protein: CASSQEPSYSNQPQHF

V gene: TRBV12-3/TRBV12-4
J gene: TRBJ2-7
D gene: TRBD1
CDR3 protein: CASSFYRGGYEQYF

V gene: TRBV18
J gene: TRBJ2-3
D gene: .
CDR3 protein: CASSPPGYGTDTQYF

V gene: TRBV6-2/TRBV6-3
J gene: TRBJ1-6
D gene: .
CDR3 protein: CASSYTGTLHF

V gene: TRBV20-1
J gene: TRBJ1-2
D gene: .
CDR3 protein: CSARARVRGCTF

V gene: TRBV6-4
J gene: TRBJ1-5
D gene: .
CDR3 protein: CASTPNRARPQPQHF

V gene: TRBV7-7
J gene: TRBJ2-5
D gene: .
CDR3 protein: CASSLGPGQETQYF

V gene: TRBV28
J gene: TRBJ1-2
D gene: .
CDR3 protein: CASSLSQGSYGYTF

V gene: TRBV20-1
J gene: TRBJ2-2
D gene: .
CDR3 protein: CSAVELNTGELFF

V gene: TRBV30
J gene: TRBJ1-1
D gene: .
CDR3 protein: CAWRSMTEAFF

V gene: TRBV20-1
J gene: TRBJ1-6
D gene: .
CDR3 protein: CSARPIRATSNSPLHF

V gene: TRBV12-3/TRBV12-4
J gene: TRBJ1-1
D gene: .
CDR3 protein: CASSLGQSNTEAFF

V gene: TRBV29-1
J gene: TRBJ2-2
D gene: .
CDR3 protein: CSVAIVVAGELFF

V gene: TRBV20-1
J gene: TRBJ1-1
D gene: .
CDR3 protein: CSALPGAGRDTEAFF

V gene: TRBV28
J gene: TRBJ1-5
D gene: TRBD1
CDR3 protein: CASSSSGTGYQPQHF

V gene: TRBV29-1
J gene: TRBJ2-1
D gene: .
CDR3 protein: CSASGGASSYNEQFF

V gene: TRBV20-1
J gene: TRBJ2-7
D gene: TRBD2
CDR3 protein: CSAPPGERGGTYEQYF

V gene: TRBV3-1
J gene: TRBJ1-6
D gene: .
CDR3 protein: CASSPPGHVNSPLHF

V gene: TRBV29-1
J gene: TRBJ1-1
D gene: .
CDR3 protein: CSVEELGAGTEAFF

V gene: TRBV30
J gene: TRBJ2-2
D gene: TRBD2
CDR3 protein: CAWTYPGLAGVTGELFF